One sample yielded the 15 T cell receptor beta chains listed below, sequenced in a study of shared clonotypes between healthy human individuals. Libraries were prepared by immunoSEQ multiplex PCR; TCRdb keeps only in-frame clonotypes and omits some of them. The table includes millions of clones, roughly 95% detected once. The sequenced sample was naive CD4+ T cells sorted from blood. Described subset: CD45RA+ positively selected. Receptors originate from a man younger than 35 in good health.

This sequence joins TRBV6-5 and TRBJ1-5; TRBD1 might be the D (5 bases). Trimming cost V 5 bases and J 2 bases, with 7 bases left between them. The CDR3 contains 13 residues. Germline V CDR1 and CDR2: MNHEY, SVGAGI. CDR3 sequence reads: CASSAQGNQPQHF. The CDR3 DNA reads TGTGCCAGCAGTGCACAGGGCAATCAGCCCCAGCATTTT.

The CDR3 region is CASSMAQGAGVYGYTF. CDR3 sequence (DNA): TGTGCCAGTAGTATGGCACAGGGGGCGGGGGTCTATGGCTACACCTTC. This rearrangement joins TRBV19 to TRBJ1-2; 9 bases align to TRBD1. The J segment lost 4 bases and the V segment lost 3 bases, leaving 9 bases of the junction unmatched. CDR3 length equals 16 residues. Germline-derived CDR1 and CDR2 are LNHDA and SQIVND (reference sequence).

The rearrangement uses TRBV18 and TRBJ1-4; the D is unclear. Trimming shortened V by 3 bases and J by 0 bases, and 11 bases separated the two germline ends. The CDR3 is 16 amino acids. CDR1 and CDR2 (germline): KGHSH, LQKENI. The CDR3 region is CASSPRQTATNEKLFF. In DNA, the CDR3 is TGTGCCAGCTCACCTAGGCAGACCGCAACTAATGAAAAACTGTTTTTT.

This clone came up once. J is TRBJ1-6 and V is TRBV18; the D gene is possibly TRBD1 (5 bases). The CDR3 length is 16 residues. The ends were cut back, 3 bases at V and 4 bases at J, with 13 bases in the middle. Germline CDR1 KGHSH, CDR2 LQKENI. The CDR3 nucleotides are TGTGCCAGCTCACCTACCGGGACGGTTTATAATTCACCCCTCCACTTT. This sequence encodes CASSPTGTVYNSPLHF.

The gene calls are TRBV10-1 and TRBJ2-7; D unclear. The CDR3 length is 13 residues. Trimming removed 0 bases at V and 3 bases at J, with 6 bases between. Germline V CDR1 and CDR2: WNHNN, SYGVQD (reference sequence). Here the CDR3 reads CASSESHDYEQYF. The CDR3 DNA sequence: TGCGCCAGCAGTGAGTCACATGACTACGAGCAGTACTTC.

The gene calls are TRBV30 and TRBJ1-2; TRBD1 agrees at 9 bases. Germline lookup yields CDR1 GTSNPN and CDR2 SVGIG (reference sequence). The CDR3 sequence is 15 residues long. The ends lost 0 bases at V and 4 bases at J; junction bases unmatched: 6. CDR3 sequence: CAWSVGQGGAYGYTF. As DNA, the CDR3 is TGTGCCTGGAGTGTGGGACAGGGCGGCGCCTATGGCTACACCTTC.

The chain couples TRBV5-5 to TRBJ1-4, with D possibly matching TRBD1 (5 bases). CDR3 length equals 13 residues. Trimming removed 5 bases from V and 8 bases from J, with 13 bases in between. The germline CDR1 and CDR2 sequences are SGHKS and YYEKEE (reference sequence). This CDR3 is CASRAAGSEKLFF. CDR3 nucleotide sequence: TGTGCCAGCAGGGCGGCAGGGTCCGAAAAACTGTTTTTT.

The V call is TRBV12-2, the J call TRBJ2-7; the table gives TRBD2 as D, unverified against the DNA. TRBV12-2 is a pseudogene locus. CDR3 length equals 15 residues. The CDR3 coding sequence is TGTGCAAGTCGCTTAGGACTAGCGGGAATCTACGAGCAGTACTTC. The encoded protein is CASRLGLAGIYEQYF.

This chain links TRBV19 with TRBJ1-2; tentative D call: TRBD1 (5 bases). Trimming removed 5 bases at V and 8 bases at J, with 18 bases between. The CDR3 has 14 residues. Germline values: CDR1 LNHDA, CDR2 SQIVND (reference sequence). CDR3 amino acids: CASSLGQTLGGYTF. CDR3 DNA: TGTGCCAGTAGTCTCGGACAAACCCTTGGAGGCTACACCTTC.

Worth noting for this clone: This could be a read error, since a much larger clone is one nucleotide away. Other DNA sequences in the sample encode the same CDR3. V is TRBV30 and J is TRBJ2-2; tentatively, D is TRBD2 (6 bases). V shed 1 base and J shed 1 base, with 7 bases lying between them. The CDR3 runs 14 residues. Germline V gene lookup returns CDR1 GTSNPN and CDR2 SVGIG (reference sequence). Here the CDR3 DNA reads TGTGCCTGGAGTGGCGGGAAGAACACCGGGGAGCTGTTTTTT. This encodes CAWSGGKNTGELFF.

This chain connects TRBV6-5 to TRBJ2-2; tentative D call: TRBD2 (6 bases). This CDR3 contains 14 residues. Germline lookup yields CDR1 MNHEY and CDR2 SVGAGI. Trimming took 5 bases from V and 3 from J, leaving 10 bases between them. This CDR3 reads CASSRGVHTGELFF. CDR3 coding DNA: TGTGCCAGCAGTCGCGGGGTCCACACCGGGGAGCTGTTTTTT.

The chain recombines TRBV6-5 with TRBJ2-7; TRBD1 matches at 8 bases. Per the germline V gene, CDR1 is MNHEY and CDR2 is SVGAGI. The J segment lost 6 bases and the V segment lost 2 bases, leaving 12 bases of the junction unmatched. The CDR3 has 16 residues. The CDR3: CASSYQPGQGSGEQYF. The CDR3 region has the DNA TGTGCCAGCAGTTACCAACCCGGACAGGGTTCTGGCGAGCAGTACTTC.

The chain joins TRBV5-1 to TRBJ2-3; 10 bases match TRBD1. J gave up 1 base and V 4 bases, and 6 bases lay outside the gene matches. CDR1 is SGHRS and CDR2 is YFSETQ in the germline V gene. The CDR3 covers 16 residues. CDR3 sequence reads: CASSSQTGGGTDTQYF. For the CDR3, the DNA is TGCGCCAGCAGCAGCCAGACAGGGGGCGGCACAGATACGCAGTATTTT.

The rearrangement links TRBV19 to TRBJ2-5, with TRBD1 matching 8 bases. The CDR3 has 13 residues. The V gene end was trimmed by 6 bases and the J gene end by 7 bases; junction bases not matched to a gene: 7. From germline, CDR1 is LNHDA and CDR2 SQIVND (reference sequence). The CDR3 protein is CASRDRGRGTQYF. The CDR3 bases are TGTGCCAGTAGAGACAGGGGTCGAGGGACCCAGTACTTC.

In the case of this clone: In the same sample, other DNA sequences code for this CDR3. The V gene is TRBV7-6, the J gene TRBJ2-7; unclear D gene. Germline loops: CDR1 SGHVS, CDR2 FNYEAQ. This CDR3 is built from 13 residues. Trimming pared 1 base from V and 3 bases from J, leaving 7 bases between. CDR3 sequence reads: CASSLGGFYEQYF. The CDR3 DNA reads as TGTGCCAGCAGCTTAGGTGGGTTCTACGAGCAGTACTTC.